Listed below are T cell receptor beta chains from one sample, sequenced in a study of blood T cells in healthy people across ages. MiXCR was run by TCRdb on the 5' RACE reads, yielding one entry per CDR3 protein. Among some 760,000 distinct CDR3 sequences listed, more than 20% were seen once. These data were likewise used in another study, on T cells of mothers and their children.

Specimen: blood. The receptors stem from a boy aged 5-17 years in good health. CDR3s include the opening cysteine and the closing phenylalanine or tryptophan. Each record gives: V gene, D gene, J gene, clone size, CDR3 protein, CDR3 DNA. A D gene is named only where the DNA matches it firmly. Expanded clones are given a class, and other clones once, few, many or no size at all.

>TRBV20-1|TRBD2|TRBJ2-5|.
CSARPPGLAGETQYF
TGCAGTGCTAGACCGCCGGGACTAGCGGGAGAGACCCAGTACTTC
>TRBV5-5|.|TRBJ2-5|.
CASSTTGVTETQYF
TGTGCCAGCAGCACCACGGGGGTGACGGAGACCCAGTACTTC
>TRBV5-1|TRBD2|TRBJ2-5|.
CASSSTSQGEQYF
TGCGCCAGCAGCTCGACTAGCCAAGGGGAGCAGTACTTC
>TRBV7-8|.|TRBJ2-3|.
CASRLGWASRTDTQYF
TGTGCCAGCAGACTAGGGTGGGCTAGTCGCACAGATACGCAGTATTTT
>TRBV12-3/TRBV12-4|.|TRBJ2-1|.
CASSFRGPSSYNEQFF
TGTGCCAGCAGTTTCCGCGGGCCGAGCTCCTACAATGAGCAGTTCTTC
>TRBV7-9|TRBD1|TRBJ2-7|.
CASSDPDRGGYEQYF
TGTGCCAGCAGTGATCCGGACAGGGGGGGCTACGAGCAGTACTTC
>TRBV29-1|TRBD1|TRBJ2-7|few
CSVTKDRVSEQYF
TGCAGCGTTACGAAGGACAGGGTTAGCGAGCAGTACTTC
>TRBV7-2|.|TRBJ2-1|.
CASSLEAQRGYNEQFF
TGTGCCAGCAGCTTAGAGGCCCAGAGGGGGTACAATGAGCAGTTCTTC
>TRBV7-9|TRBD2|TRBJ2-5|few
CASSQGLAGAEETQYF
TGTGCCAGCAGCCAAGGACTAGCGGGGGCCGAAGAGACCCAGTACTTC
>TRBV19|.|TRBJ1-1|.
CASSRTVVNTEAFF
TGTGCCAGTAGTAGGACAGTAGTGAACACTGAAGCTTTCTTT
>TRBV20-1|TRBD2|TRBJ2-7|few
CSARSSREGPYEQYF
TGCAGTGCTAGAAGCAGCAGGGAGGGCCCCTACGAGCAGTACTTC
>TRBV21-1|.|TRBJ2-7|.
CASSKGCRQPYEQYF
TGTGCCAGCAGCAAGGGGTGCCGCCAACCCTACGAGCAGTACTTC
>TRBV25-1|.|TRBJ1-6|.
CASSDPGVYNSPLHF
TGTGCCAGCAGTGACCCAGGGGTTTATAATTCACCCCTCCACTTT
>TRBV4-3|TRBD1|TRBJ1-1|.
CASTTLGGGEGTDAEAFF
TGCGCCAGCACCACGCTGGGAGGGGGCGAGGGGACGGACGCTGAAGCTTTCTTT
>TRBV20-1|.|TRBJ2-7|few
CSARSWGYEQYF
TGCAGTGCTAGAAGTTGGGGATACGAGCAGTACTTC